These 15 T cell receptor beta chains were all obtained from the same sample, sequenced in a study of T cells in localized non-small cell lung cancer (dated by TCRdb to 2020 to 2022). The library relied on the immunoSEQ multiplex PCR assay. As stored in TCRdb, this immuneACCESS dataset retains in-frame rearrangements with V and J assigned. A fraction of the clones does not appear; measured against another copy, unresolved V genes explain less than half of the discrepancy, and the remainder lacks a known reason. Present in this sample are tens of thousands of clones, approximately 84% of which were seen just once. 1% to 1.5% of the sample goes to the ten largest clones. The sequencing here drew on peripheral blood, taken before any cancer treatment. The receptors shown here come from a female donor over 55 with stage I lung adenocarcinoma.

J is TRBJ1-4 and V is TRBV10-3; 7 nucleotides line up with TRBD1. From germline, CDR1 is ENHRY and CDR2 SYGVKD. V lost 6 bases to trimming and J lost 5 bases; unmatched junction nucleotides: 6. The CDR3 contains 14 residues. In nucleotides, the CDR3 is TGTGCCATCAGGGGGGACAGATCCAATGAAAAACTGTTTTTT. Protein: CAIRGDRSNEKLFF.

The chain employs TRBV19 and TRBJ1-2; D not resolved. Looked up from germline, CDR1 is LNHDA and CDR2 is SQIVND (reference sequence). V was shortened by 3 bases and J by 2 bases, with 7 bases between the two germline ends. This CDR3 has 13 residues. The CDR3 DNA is TGTGCCAGTAGTATCTTAAGAAACTATGGCTACACCTTC. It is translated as CASSILRNYGYTF.

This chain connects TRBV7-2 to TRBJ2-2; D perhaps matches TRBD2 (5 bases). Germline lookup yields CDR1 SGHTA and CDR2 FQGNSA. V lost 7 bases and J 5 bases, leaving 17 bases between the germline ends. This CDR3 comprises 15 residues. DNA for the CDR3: TGTGCCAGCACCACGATTCACACGGGGACCGGGGAGCTGTTTTTT. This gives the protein CASTTIHTGTGELFF.

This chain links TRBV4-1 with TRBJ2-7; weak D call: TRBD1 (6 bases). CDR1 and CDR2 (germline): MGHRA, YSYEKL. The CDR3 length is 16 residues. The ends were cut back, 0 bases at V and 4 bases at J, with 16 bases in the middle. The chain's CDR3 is CASSQDRRGFGYEQYF. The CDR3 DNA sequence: TGCGCCAGCAGCCAAGATCGCAGGGGCTTTGGGTACGAGCAGTACTTC.

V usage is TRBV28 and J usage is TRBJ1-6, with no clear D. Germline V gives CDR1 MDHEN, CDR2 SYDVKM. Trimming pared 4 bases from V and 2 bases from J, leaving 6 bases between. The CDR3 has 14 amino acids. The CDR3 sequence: CASSSSAYNSPLHF. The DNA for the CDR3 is TGTGCCAGCAGTTCGAGCGCCTATAATTCACCCCTCCACTTT.

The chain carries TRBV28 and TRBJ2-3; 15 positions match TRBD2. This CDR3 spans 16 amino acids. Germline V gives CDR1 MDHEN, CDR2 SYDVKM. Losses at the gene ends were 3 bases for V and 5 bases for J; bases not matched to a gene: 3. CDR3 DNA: TGTGCCAGCAGTTTCGGACTAGCGGGAGGGGTAGATACGCAGTATTTT. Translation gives CASSFGLAGGVDTQYF. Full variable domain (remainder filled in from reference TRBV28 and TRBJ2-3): DVKVTQSSRYLVKRTGEKVFLECVQDMDHENMFWYRQDPGLGLRLIYFSYDVKMKEKGDIPEGYSVSREKKERFSLILESASTNQTSMYLCASSFGLAGGVDTQYFGPGTRLTVL.

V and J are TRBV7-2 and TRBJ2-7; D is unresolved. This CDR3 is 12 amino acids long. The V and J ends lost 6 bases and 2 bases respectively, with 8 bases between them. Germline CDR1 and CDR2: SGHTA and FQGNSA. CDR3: CASRTATYEQYF. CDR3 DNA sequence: TGTGCCAGCAGGACCGCGACCTACGAGCAGTACTTC.

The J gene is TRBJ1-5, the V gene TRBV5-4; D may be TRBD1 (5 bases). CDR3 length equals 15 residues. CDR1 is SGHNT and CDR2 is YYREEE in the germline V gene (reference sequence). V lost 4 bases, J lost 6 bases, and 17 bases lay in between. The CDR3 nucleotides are TGTGCCAGCAGCCTGGGCGGGCAGGGAGGTCAGCCCCAGCATTTT. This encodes CASSLGGQGGQPQHF.

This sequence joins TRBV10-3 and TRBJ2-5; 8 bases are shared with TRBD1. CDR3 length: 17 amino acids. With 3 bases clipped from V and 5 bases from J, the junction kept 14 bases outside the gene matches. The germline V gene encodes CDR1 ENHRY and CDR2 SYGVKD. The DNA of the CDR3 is TGTGCCATCAGTGAACTACCACGGGGGACAGGACGGGAGACCCAGTACTTC. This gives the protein CAISELPRGTGRETQYF.

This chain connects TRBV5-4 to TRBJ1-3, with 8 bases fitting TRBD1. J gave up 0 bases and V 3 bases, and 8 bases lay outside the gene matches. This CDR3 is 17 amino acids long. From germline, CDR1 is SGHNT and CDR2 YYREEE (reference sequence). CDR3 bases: TGTGCCAGCAGCTCGGGACAGGCGGGGGCCTCTGGAAACACCATATATTTT. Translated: CASSSGQAGASGNTIYF.

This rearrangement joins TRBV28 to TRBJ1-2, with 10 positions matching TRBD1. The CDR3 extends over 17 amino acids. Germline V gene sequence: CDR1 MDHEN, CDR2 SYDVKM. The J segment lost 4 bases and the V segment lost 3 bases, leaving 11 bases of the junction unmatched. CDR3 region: CASSFAGLGQGTYGYTF. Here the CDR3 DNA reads TGTGCCAGCAGTTTCGCGGGGTTGGGACAGGGGACCTATGGCTACACCTTC.

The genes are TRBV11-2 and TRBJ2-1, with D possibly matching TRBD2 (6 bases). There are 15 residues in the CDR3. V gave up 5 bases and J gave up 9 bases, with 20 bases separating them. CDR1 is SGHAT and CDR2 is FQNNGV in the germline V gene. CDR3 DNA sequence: TGTGCCAGCAGCCCGGTAATCGGGGGACGCGGTGAGCAGTTCTTC. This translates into CASSPVIGGRGEQFF.

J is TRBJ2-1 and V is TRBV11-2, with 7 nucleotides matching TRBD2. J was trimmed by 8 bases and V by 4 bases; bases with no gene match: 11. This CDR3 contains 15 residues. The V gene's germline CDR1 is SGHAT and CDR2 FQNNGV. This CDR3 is CASSSFRLAGDEQFF. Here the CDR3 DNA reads TGTGCCAGCAGCTCATTTAGACTAGCTGGCGATGAGCAGTTCTTC.

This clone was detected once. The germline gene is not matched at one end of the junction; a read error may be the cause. CDR3 amino acids: CASSQRIRDRF. The CDR3 DNA is TGCGCCAGCAGTCAAAGGATCCGGGACCGGTTC. The J gene is TRBJ2-7, the V gene TRBV23-1; D tentatively reads TRBD1 or TRBD2 (5 bases each). TRBV23-1 has ORF status, its function being uncertain. The CDR3 extends over 11 amino acids.

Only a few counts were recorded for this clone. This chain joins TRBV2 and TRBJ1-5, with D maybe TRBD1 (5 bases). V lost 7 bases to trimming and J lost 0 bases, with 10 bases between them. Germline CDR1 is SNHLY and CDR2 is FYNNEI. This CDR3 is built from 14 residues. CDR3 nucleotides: TGTGCCAGCACCGAAGGGGATAGCAATCAGCCCCAGCATTTT. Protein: CASTEGDSNQPQHF. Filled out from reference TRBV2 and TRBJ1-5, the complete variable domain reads EPEVTQTPSHQVTQMGQEVILRCVPISNHLYFYWYRQILGQKVEFLVSFYNNEISEKSEIFDDQFSVERPDGSNFTLKIRSTKLEDSAMYFCASTEGDSNQPQHFGDGTRLSIL.